This TCR beta chain was captured by sequencing in a study of blood T cell repertoires in COVID-19. As for the study in general: The cDNA or gDNA used as material had been derived from T cells, B-cell-depleted T cells, or PBMCs.

Germline V CDR1 and CDR2: SGHAT, FQDESV (reference sequence). V shed 4 bases, J shed 6 bases, and the junction held 9 bases outside the gene matches. CDR3 length: 15 amino acids. A remark on this clone: Other DNA sequences of this sample code for an identical CDR3.

Cohorts were determined from participant-reported clinical history. Recovered Cohort 3 donors showed two negative PCRs, clearance, or symptom resolution. Per the study methods: Quantification of nucleated cells was approximated via reference gene primer amplification. TCRdb's copy holds only in-frame clones and misses some; the assay was immunoSEQ multiplex PCR. The V and J calls and clone size are taken from that table; D and trimming were inferred from the DNA. This table holds roughly 300,000 clones, approximately 92% found once. This chain uses TRBV11-1 with TRBJ2-1; 7 bases are shared with TRBD1. The TCR was taken from a woman aged 25 to 39 who had recovered from COVID-19. Sequences were obtained from PBMCs or T cells enriched from blood (not recorded which). CDR3 nucleotide sequence: TGTGCCAGCAGCTCTCCGTTAGACAGGGTCAATGAGCAGTTCTTC. Translation gives CASSSPLDRVNEQFF.